These T cell receptor beta chains were read from a single sample in a study of blood T cell repertoires in COVID-19. The table came from immunoSEQ multiplex PCR; TCRdb's copy has only in-frame clones and leaves some out. Of approximately 260,000 clones in the sample, approximately 79% were seen once. Material for sequencing was peripheral blood. The receptors were sampled from a woman aged 40 to 49 with active or convalescent COVID-19. CDR3s include the opening cysteine and the closing phenylalanine or tryptophan. D genes are given only for firm matches. Rows may omit the clone size; those that give it use once, few, many or a size class.

>TRBJ2-5|-|TRBV5-5|-
TGTGCCAGCAACCTCAGGGATCTGGGGGAGACCCAGTACTTC
CASNLRDLGETQYF
>TRBJ1-1|-|TRBV5-1|-
TGCGCCAGCATGTCAGGGATTGGAGACACTGAAGCTTTCTTT
CASMSGIGDTEAFF
>TRBJ2-1|-|TRBV19|-
TGTGCCAGTAGTATAGTCTACGGGTGGGATGAGCAGTTCTTC
CASSIVYGWDEQFF
>TRBJ1-1|-|TRBV2|-
TGTGCCAGCAGCCTTGGTGAGGAGCTATGGGCTTTCTTT
CASSLGEELWAFF
>TRBJ2-5|-|TRBV2|-
TGTGCCAGCTCCCGGAGGGGCTCCGGCGAGACCCAGTACTTC
CASSRRGSGETQYF
>TRBJ2-1|-|TRBV7-9|-
TGTGCCAGCAGCTTGCGAGACAATGAGCAGTTCTTC
CASSLRDNEQFF
>TRBJ2-1|few|TRBV29-1|-
TGCAGCGTTCAAAGGGGCGGTGAGCAGTTCTTC
CSVQRGGEQFF
>TRBJ1-3|-|TRBV9|TRBD1
TGTGCCAGCAGCGGCCGGGACAGTGGAAACACCATATATTTT
CASSGRDSGNTIYF
>TRBJ2-2|-|TRBV9|-
TGTGCCAGCAGCGAACAGGTTAACACCGGGGAGCTGTTTTTT
CASSEQVNTGELFF
>TRBJ1-1|-|TRBV7-9|-
TGTGCCAGCAGCTTAGGAAGCGGAGAAGCTTTCTTT
CASSLGSGEAFF
>TRBJ2-2|-|TRBV14|TRBD1
TGTGCCAGCAGCCGATCAATAACAGGGGGCCTTGTCGGGGAGCTGTTTTTT
CASSRSITGGLVGELFF
>TRBJ1-3|-|TRBV6-5|-
TGTGCCAGCAGTTACGATGCTAGAAACACCATATATTTT
CASSYDARNTIYF
>TRBJ1-2|-|TRBV29-1|-
TGCAGCGTTGAACTTGCGACTTCTAACTATGGCTACACCTTC
CSVELATSNYGYTF
>TRBJ2-5|once|TRBV3-1/TRBV3-2|TRBD2
TGTGCCAGCAGCCGATCCGGGACTACCCCAGCGACCCAGTACTTC
CASSRSGTTPATQYF
>TRBJ1-1|-|TRBV7-2|TRBD1
TGTGCCAGCAGCTTAATCGACAGGGGCACTGAAGCTTTCTTT
CASSLIDRGTEAFF
>TRBJ2-5|few|TRBV7-3|-
TGTGCCAGCAGCCAACTAGGGGGACCAGAGACCCAGTACTTC
CASSQLGGPETQYF
>TRBJ2-3|-|TRBV10-3|TRBD1
TGTGCCATCAGTTCGGGACAGGGGGCAACAGATACGCAGTATTTT
CAISSGQGATDTQYF
>TRBJ2-2|-|TRBV27|-
TGTGCCAGCAGTTTACGGCAGGGGTTAGCCGGGGAGCTGTTTTTT
CASSLRQGLAGELFF
>TRBJ2-1|few|TRBV7-3|TRBD2
TGTGCCAGCAGGAGGACTAGCGGGGAAGTGTCGCAGTTCTTC
CASRRTSGEVSQFF
>TRBJ1-1|once|TRBV6-1|-
TGTGCCAGCAGTGAAGCTTGGGGAGGCCGCACTGAAGCTTTCTTT
CASSEAWGGRTEAFF
>TRBJ2-3|-|TRBV18|TRBD2
TGTGCCAGCTCACCACGCGATAGCGGGGGGGGCCTGGGTACGCAGTATTTT
CASSPRDSGGGLGTQYF
>TRBJ1-2|-|TRBV5-8|TRBD1
TGTGCCAGCAGCCGCGGGACAGGGGGCTCCTATGGCTACACCTTC
CASSRGTGGSYGYTF
>TRBJ1-5|-|TRBV30|TRBD1
TGTGCCTGGGGGACAGGGAGGATTAATCAGCCCCAGCATTTT
CAWGTGRINQPQHF
>TRBJ1-2|many|TRBV20-1|-
TGCAGTGCTAGGGCGGGTTATGGCTACACCTTC
CSARAGYGYTF
>TRBJ1-4|-|TRBV7-9|-
TGTGCCAGCAGCTTACGTCGGGGTTTGGCAACTAATGAAAAACTGTTTTTT
CASSLRRGLATNEKLFF
>TRBJ2-2|-|TRBV9|-
TGTGCCAGCAGCGTAGGAGAGCCTGGGGAGCTGTTTTTT
CASSVGEPGELFF
>TRBJ1-2|few|TRBV7-2|-
TGTGCCAGCAGTCAGGGTTTGAATGGCTACACCTTC
CASSQGLNGYTF
>TRBJ1-6|-|TRBV7-2|TRBD1
TGTGCCAGCAGCCCCGGACAGGCGGTATCACCCCTCCACTTT
CASSPGQAVSPLHF
>TRBJ2-3|-|TRBV9|-
TGTGCCAGCAGCGTAGACCCGGCGATGGGCTGGAGCACAGATACGCAGTATTTT
CASSVDPAMGWSTDTQYF
>TRBJ2-7|-|TRBV28|-
TGTGCCAGCAGCCGAGTAGCCTTAAAGGGGGAGCAGTACTTC
CASSRVALKGEQYF
>TRBJ1-2|-|TRBV24-1|TRBD1
TGTGCCACCAGTGATATGACAGGGGTTAAGGGCTACACCTTC
CATSDMTGVKGYTF
>TRBJ1-2|-|TRBV2|TRBD1
TGTGCCAGCAGTGAATGGACAGGGAACTATGGCTACACCTTC
CASSEWTGNYGYTF
>TRBJ2-7|-|TRBV10-3|-
TGTGCCATCAGTAGTGGAGGGTTCGGCGACGAGCAGTACTTC
CAISSGGFGDEQYF
>TRBJ2-5|-|TRBV7-7|TRBD2
TGTGCTAGCAGCTTAGCCGGGGGGGCCGGTTCGAGGGAGACCCAGTACTTC
CASSLAGGAGSRETQYF
>TRBJ2-6|-|TRBV5-1|-
TGCGCCAGCAGCGTCGCGGGGGCCTCTGGGGCCAACGTCCTGACTTTC
CASSVAGASGANVLTF
>TRBJ1-5|-|TRBV19|-
TGTGCCAGTAGTAGAGACAGTAATCAGCCCCAGCATTTT
CASSRDSNQPQHF
>TRBJ1-4|once|TRBV19|-
TGTGCCAGTAGATTACAGGGCACTAATGAAAAACTGTTTTTT
CASRLQGTNEKLFF
>TRBJ1-2|-|TRBV11-2|TRBD1
TGTGCCAGCGGCTTTGGGGCGACAGGGAAGGGTGGCTACACCTTC
CASGFGATGKGGYTF
>TRBJ2-1|-|TRBV10-3|-
TGTGCCATCATTATCTATGGGGAGAAGGTCTTC
CAIIIYGEKVF
>TRBJ1-2|-|TRBV5-4|TRBD1
TGTGCCAGCAGCTATGACAGGGGGCAAGATGGCTACACCTTC
CASSYDRGQDGYTF
>TRBJ1-6|-|TRBV9|-
TGTGCCAGCAGCGTAGAGGGGCAGCGGGATTCACCCCTCCACTTT
CASSVEGQRDSPLHF
>TRBJ1-2|-|TRBV6-4|-
TGTGCCAGCAGTGACTCCCCGGGTAGTTATGGCTACACCTTC
CASSDSPGSYGYTF
>TRBJ1-1|-|TRBV19|TRBD1
TGTGCCAGTAGGGGGGACAGGGGACCACCTGAAGCTTTCTTT
CASRGDRGPPEAFF
>TRBJ1-3|-|TRBV19|-
TGTGCCAGTCGCGACCGAGGAGACCCTGGAAACACCATATATTTT
CASRDRGDPGNTIYF
>TRBJ2-7|-|TRBV29-1|-
TGCAGCGCTACACAGGGGACTGTCTCCTACGAGCAGTACTTC
CSATQGTVSYEQYF
>TRBJ1-1|few|TRBV3-1/TRBV3-2|-
TGTGCCAGCAGCCCCAGGGAGGGAGGGGGGATAATGAACACTGAAGCTTTCTTT
CASSPREGGGIMNTEAFF
>TRBJ1-1|-|TRBV5-1|-
TGCGCCAGCAGCTTGGTTCAGGGGAACACTGAAGCTTTCTTT
CASSLVQGNTEAFF
>TRBJ2-7|-|TRBV6-5|-
TGTGCCAGCAGTTACTCCTCAGGGGTCTACGAGCAGTACTTC
CASSYSSGVYEQYF